The clone carrying this T cell receptor beta chain was detected a few times. The antigen is unknown. The sample belongs to a study of cytomegalovirus exposure and HLA in healthy donors. Study-wide findings and caveats: Presence/absence analyses took donor sequencing depth as roughly uniform.

Each donor's status was that of a healthy bone marrow donor. The germline V gene encodes CDR1 WSHSY and CDR2 SAAADI. V lost 4 bases to trimming and J lost 4 bases; unmatched junction nucleotides: 3. The CDR3 totals 14 residues. Primers included in the PCR were 60 Vbeta and 13 Jbeta primers. TCRdb keeps only in-frame clones here, not all; method: immunoSEQ multiplex PCR. Among fewer than 120,000 clones listed, approximately 82% were seen once. The V gene is TRBV10-2, the J gene TRBJ2-5; 10 bases fit TRBD2. This TCR was sampled from a man aged 30 to 45 in good health and CMV-seropositive. The sample consisted of PBMCs. The CDR3 loop is CASSGLAGLETQYF. The CDR3 coding sequence is TGCGCCAGCAGTGGACTAGCGGGCCTAGAGACCCAGTACTTC.